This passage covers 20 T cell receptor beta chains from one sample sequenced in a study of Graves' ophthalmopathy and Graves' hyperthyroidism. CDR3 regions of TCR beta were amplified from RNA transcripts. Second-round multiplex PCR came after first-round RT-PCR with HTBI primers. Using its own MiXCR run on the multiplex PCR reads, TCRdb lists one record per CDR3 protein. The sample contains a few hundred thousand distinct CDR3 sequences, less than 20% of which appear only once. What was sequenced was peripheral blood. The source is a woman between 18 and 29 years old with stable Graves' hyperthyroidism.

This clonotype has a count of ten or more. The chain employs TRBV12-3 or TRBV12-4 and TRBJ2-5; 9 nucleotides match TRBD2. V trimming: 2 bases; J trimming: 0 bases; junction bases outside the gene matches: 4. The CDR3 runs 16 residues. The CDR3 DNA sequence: TGTGCCAGCAGTTTATTTGCTAGCGGGGACCAAGAGACCCAGTACTTC. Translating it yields CASSLFASGDQETQYF.

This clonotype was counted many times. The CDR3 here is CASSLGQGIGEQYF. CDR3 nucleotides: TGTGCCAGCAGCTTAGGACAGGGGATTGGTGAGCAGTACTTC. This chain links TRBV7-2 with TRBJ2-7; 8 nucleotides align to TRBD1. In germline, CDR1 is SGHTA, CDR2 FQGNSA. The CDR3 is 14 amino acids. V was pared by 1 base and J by 7 bases, with 6 bases of the junction left unmatched.

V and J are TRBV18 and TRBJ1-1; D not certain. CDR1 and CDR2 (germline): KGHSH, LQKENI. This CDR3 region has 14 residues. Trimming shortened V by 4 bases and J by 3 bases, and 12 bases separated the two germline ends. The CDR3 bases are TGTGCCAGCTCACTAACCACATGGTACACTGAAGCTTTCTTT. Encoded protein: CASSLTTWYTEAFF.

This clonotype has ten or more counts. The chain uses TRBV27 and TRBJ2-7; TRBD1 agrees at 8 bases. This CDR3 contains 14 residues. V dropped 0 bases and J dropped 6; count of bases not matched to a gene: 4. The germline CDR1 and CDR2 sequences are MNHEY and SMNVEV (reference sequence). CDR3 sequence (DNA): TGTGCCAGCAGTTTATCGCTAGGGACAGGCGAGCAGTACTTC. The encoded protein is CASSLSLGTGEQYF.

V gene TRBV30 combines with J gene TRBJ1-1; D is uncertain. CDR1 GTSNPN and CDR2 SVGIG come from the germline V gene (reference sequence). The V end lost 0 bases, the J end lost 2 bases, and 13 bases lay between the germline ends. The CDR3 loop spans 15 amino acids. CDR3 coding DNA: TGTGCCTGGAGTGTAAGAAGGGAATTAAACACTGAAGCTTTCTTT. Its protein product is CAWSVRRELNTEAFF. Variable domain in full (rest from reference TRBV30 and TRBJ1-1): SQTIHQWPATLVQPVGSPLSLECTVEGTSNPNLYWYRQAAGRGLQLLFYSVGIGQISSEVPQNLSASRPQDRQFILSSKKLLLSDSGFYLCAWSVRRELNTEAFFGQGTRLTVV.

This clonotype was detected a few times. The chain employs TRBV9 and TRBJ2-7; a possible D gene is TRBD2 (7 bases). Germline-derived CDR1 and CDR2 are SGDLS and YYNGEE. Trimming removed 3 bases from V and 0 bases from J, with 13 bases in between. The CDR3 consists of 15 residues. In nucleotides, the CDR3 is TGTGCCAGCAGCGACGAGGGGGGGGCCTCCTACGAGCAGTACTTC. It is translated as CASSDEGGASYEQYF.

CDR3 region: CASDRGGYEQYF. The CDR3, as DNA: TGTGCCAGCGACAGGGGCGGCTACGAGCAGTACTTC. The chain couples TRBV28 to TRBJ2-7; 8 bases align to TRBD1. Germline CDR1 MDHEN, CDR2 SYDVKM. The trim removed 8 bases at V and 3 bases at J, leaving 3 bases unmatched. The CDR3 is 12 amino acids.

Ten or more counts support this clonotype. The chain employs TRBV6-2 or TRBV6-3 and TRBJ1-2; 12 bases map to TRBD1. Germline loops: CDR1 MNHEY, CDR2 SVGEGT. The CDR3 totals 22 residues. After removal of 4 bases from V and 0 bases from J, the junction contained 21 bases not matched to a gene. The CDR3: CASSSTKRDRGPVFSSNYGYTF. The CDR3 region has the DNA TGTGCCAGCAGTTCAACCAAAAGGGACAGGGGGCCGGTTTTTTCGTCTAACTATGGCTACACCTTC.

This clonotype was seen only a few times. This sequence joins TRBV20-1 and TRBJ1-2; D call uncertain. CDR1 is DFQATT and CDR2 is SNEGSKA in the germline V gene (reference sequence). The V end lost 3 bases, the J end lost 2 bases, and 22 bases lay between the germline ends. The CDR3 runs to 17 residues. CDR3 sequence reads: CSASLKAAPSGNYGYTF. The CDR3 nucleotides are TGCAGTGCTAGTTTAAAGGCAGCGCCAAGTGGGAACTATGGCTACACCTTC.

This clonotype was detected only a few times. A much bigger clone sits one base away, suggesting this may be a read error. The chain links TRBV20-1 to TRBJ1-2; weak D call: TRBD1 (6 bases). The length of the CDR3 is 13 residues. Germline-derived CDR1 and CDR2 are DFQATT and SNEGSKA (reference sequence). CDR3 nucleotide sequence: TGCAGTGCTCCCCCAGGGGATGGCTATGGCTACAGCTTC. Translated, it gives CSAPPGDGYGYSF.

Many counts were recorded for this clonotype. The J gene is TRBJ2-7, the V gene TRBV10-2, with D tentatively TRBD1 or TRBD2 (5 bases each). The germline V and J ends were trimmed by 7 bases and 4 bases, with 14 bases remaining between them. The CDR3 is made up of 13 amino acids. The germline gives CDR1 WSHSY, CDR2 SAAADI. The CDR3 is CASTQDGDYEQYF. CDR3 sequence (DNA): TGCGCCAGCACACAGGACGGGGATTACGAGCAGTACTTC.

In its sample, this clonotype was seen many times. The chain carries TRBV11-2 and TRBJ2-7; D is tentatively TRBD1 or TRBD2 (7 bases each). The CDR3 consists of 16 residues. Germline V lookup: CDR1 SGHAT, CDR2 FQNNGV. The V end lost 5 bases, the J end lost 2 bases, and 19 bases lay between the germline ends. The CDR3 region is CASSLLGRGTAYEQYF. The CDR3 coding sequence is TGTGCCAGCAGCCTGCTGGGGAGGGGGACAGCCTACGAGCAGTACTTC.

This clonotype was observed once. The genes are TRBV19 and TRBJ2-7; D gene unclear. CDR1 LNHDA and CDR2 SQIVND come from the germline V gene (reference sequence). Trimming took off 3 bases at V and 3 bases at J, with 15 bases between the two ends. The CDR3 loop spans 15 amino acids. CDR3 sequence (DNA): TGTGCCAGTAGTATTGGCAGCTCTAATTTCTACGAGCAGTACTTC. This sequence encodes CASSIGSSNFYEQYF.

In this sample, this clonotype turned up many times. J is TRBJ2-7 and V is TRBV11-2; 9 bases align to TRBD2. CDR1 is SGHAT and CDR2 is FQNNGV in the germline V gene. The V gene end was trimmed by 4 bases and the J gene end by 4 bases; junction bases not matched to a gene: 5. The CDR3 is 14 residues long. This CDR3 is CASSSHSGGYEQYF. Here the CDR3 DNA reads TGTGCCAGCAGCTCCCATAGCGGGGGATACGAGCAGTACTTC.

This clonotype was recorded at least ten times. For the CDR3, the DNA is TGTGCCAGCAGTTCCCAGACGGAGACCCAGTACTTC. Translation gives CASSSQTETQYF. The chain carries TRBV12-3 or TRBV12-4 and TRBJ2-5; D call uncertain. V dropped 4 bases and J dropped 5 bases, with 8 bases sitting between them. The CDR3 spans 12 residues.

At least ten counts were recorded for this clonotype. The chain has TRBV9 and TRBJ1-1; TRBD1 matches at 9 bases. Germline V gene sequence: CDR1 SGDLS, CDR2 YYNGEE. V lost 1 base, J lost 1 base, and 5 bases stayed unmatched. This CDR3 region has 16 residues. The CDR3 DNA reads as TGTGCCAGCAGCGTAACAACAGGGGGCTGGAACACTGAAGCTTTCTTT. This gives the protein CASSVTTGGWNTEAFF.

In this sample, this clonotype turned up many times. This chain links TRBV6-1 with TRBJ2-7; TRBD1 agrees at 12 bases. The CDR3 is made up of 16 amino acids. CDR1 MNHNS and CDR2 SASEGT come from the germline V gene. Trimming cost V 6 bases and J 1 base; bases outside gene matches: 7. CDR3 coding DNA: TGTGCCAGCAGACCGGGACAGGGGGCAAGTTCCTACGAGCAGTACTTC. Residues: CASRPGQGASSYEQYF.

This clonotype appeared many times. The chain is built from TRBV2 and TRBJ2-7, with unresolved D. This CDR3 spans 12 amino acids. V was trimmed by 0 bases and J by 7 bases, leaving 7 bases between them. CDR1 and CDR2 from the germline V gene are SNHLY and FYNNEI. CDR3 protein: CASSEARSEQYF. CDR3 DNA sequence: TGTGCCAGCAGTGAAGCGCGTAGTGAGCAGTACTTC. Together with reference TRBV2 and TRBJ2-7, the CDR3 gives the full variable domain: EPEVTQTPSHQVTQMGQEVILRCVPISNHLYFYWYRQILGQKVEFLVSFYNNEISEKSEIFDDQFSVERPDGSNFTLKIRSTKLEDSAMYFCASSEARSEQYFGPGTRLTVT.

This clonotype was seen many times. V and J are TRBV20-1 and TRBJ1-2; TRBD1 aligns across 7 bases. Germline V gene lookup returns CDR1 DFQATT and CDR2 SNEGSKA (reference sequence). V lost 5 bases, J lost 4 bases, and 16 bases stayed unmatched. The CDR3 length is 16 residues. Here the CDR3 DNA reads TGCAGTGCTTCTCGACAGGGCAGCGGGGAAGGCTATGGCTACACCTTC. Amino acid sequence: CSASRQGSGEGYGYTF.

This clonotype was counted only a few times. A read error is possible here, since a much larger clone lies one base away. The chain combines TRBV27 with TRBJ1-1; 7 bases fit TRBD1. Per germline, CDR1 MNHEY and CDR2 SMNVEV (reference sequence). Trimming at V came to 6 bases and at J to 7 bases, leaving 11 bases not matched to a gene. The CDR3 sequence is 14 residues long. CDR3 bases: TGTGCCAGCAGCACCGCCGGGACAGAATTTGAAGCTTTCTTT. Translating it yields CASSTAGTEFEAFF.